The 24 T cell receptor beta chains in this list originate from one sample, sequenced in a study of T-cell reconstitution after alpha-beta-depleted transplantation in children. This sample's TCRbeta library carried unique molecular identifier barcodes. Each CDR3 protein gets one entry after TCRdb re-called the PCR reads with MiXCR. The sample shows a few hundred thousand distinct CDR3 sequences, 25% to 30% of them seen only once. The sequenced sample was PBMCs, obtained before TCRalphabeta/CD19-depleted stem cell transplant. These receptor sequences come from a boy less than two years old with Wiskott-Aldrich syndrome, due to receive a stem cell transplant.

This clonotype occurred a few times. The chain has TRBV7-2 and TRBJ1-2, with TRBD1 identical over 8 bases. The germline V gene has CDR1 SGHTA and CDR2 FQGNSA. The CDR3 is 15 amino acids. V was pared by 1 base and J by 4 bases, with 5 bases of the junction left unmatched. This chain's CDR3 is CASSLVGQDSYGYTF. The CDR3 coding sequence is TGTGCCAGCAGCTTAGTGGGACAGGATTCCTATGGCTACACCTTC.

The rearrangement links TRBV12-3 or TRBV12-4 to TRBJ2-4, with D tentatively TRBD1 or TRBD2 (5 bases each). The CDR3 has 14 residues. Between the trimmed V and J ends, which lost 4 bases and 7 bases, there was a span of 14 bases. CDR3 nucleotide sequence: TGTGCCAGCAGTTCAGCGAACGAGGGGAACATTCAGTACTTC. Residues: CASSSANEGNIQYF.

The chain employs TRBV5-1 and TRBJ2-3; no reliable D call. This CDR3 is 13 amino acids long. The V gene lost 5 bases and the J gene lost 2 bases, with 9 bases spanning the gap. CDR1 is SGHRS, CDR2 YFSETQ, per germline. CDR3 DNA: TGCGCCAGCAGGATGTCCACCACAGATACGCAGTATTTT. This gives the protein CASRMSTTDTQYF.

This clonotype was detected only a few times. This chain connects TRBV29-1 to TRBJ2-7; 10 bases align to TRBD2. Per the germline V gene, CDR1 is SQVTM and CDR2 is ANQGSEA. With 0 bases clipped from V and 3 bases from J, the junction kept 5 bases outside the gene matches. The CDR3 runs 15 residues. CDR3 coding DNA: TGCAGCGTTGAAGAGTGGCTAGCGGGAGTCTACGAGCAGTACTTC. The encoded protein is CSVEEWLAGVYEQYF.

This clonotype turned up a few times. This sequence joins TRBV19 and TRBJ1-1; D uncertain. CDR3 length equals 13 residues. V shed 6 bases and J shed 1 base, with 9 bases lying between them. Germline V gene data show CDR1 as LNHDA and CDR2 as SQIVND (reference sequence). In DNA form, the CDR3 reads TGTGCCAGTAGCACAACACCGAACACTGAAGCTTTCTTT. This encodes CASSTTPNTEAFF.

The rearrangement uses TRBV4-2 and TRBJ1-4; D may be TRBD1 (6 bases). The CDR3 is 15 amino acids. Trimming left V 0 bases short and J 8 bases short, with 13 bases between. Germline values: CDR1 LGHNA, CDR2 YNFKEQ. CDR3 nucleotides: TGTGCCAGCAGCCAAGAAAAGGGGGGCACGGAAAAACTGTTTTTT. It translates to CASSQEKGGTEKLFF.

As DNA, the CDR3 is TGTGCCAGCAGCTATGACGGGAGCTCCTACAATGAGCAGTTCTTC. Amino acids: CASSYDGSSYNEQFF. This sequence joins TRBV6-5 and TRBJ2-1; D may be TRBD2 (6 bases). The CDR3 extends over 15 amino acids. Germline CDR1 and CDR2: MNHEY and SVGAGI. Trimming removed 6 bases at V and 0 bases at J, with 12 bases between.

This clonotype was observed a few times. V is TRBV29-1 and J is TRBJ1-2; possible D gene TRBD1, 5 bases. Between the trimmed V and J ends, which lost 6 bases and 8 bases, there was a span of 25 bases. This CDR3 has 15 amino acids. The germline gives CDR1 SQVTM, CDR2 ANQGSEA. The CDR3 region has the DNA TGCAGCGTGGTCCCCCGCCTAGGACACACGCGGGGCTACACCTTC. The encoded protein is CSVVPRLGHTRGYTF. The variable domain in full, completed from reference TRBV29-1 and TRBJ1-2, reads SAVISQKPSRDICQRGTSLTIQCQVDSQVTMMFWYRQQPGQSLTLIATANQGSEATYESGFVIDKFPISRPNLTFSTLTVSNMSPEDSSIYLCSVVPRLGHTRGYTFGSGTRLTVV.

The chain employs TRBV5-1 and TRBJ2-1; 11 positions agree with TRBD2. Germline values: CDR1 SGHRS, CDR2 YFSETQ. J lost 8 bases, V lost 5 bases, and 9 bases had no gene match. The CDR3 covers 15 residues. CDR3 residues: CASSGLAGGFHEQFF. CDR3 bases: TGCGCCAGCAGTGGCCTAGCGGGAGGATTTCATGAGCAGTTCTTC.

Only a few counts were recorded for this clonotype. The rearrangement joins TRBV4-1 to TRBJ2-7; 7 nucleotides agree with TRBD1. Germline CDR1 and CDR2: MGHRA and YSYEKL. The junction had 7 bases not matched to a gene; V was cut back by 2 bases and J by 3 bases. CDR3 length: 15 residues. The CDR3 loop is CASSQPGQRFYEQYF. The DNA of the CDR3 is TGCGCCAGCAGCCAACCGGGACAGCGCTTCTACGAGCAGTACTTC.

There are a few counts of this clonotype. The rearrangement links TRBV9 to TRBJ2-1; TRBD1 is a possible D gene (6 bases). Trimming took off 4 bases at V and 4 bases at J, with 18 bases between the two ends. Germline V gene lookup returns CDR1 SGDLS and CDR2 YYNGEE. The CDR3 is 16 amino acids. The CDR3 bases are TGTGCCAGCAGCTCCGGTGGGGGCCTACCTTACAATGAGCAGTTCTTC. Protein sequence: CASSSGGGLPYNEQFF.

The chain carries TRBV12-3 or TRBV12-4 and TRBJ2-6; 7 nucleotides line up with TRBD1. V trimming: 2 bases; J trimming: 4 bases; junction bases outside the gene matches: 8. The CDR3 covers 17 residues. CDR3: CASSLTARGYGANVLTF. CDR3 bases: TGTGCCAGCAGTTTAACTGCCAGGGGGTACGGGGCCAACGTCCTGACTTTC.

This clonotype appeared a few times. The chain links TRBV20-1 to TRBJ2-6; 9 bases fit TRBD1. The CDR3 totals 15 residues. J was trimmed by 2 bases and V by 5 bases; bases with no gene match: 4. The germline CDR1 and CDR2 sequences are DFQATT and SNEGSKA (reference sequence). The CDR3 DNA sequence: TGCAGTGCTCCCGGGACAGGGACTGGGGCCAACGTCCTGACTTTC. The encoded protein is CSAPGTGTGANVLTF.

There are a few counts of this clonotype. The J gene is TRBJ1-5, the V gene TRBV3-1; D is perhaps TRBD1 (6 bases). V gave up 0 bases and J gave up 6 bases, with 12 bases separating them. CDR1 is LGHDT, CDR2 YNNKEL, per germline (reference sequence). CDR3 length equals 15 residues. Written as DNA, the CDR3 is TGTGCCAGCAGCCAAGAGACGGGGGCGGGTCAGCCCCAGCATTTT. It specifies CASSQETGAGQPQHF.

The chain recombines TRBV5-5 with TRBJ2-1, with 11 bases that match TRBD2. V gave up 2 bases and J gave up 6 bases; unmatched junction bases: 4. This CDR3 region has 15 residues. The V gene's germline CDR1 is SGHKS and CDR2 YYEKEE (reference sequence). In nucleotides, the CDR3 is TGTGCCAGCAGCTTCGGACTAGCGGGTAGCAATGAGCAGTTCTTC. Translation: CASSFGLAGSNEQFF.

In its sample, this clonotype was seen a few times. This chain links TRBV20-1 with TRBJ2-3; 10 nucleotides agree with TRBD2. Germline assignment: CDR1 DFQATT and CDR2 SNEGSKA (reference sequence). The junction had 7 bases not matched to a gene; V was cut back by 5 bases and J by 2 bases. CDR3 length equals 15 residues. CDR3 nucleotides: TGCAGTGCTCGCGGACTAGCGGACCTCACAGATACGCAGTATTTT. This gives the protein CSARGLADLTDTQYF.

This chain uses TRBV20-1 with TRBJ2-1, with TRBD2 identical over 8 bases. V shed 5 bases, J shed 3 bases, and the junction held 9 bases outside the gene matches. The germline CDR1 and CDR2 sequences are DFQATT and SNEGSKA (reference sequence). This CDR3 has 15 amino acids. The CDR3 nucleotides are TGCAGTGCTGACGAACTAGCGGCAAACTACAATGAGCAGTTCTTC. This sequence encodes CSADELAANYNEQFF.

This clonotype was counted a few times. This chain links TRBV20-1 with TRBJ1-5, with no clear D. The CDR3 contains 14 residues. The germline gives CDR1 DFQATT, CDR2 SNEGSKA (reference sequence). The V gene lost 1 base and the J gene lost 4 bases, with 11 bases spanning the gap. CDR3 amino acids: CSARAPFINQPQHF. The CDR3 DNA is TGCAGTGCTAGAGCCCCATTCATTAATCAGCCCCAGCATTTT.

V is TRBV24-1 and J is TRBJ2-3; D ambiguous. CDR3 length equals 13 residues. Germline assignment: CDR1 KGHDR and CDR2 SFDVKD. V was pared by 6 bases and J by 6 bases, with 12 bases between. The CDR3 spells CATSQHAGDTQYF. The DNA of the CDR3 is TGTGCCACCAGTCAGCACGCTGGGGATACGCAGTATTTT.

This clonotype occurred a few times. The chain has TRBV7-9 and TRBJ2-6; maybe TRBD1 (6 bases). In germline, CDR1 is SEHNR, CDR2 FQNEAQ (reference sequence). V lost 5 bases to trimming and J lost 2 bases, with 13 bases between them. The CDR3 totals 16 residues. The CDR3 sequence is CASSTYRDPGANVLTF. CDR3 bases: TGTGCCAGCAGCACCTACAGGGACCCTGGGGCCAACGTCCTGACTTTC.

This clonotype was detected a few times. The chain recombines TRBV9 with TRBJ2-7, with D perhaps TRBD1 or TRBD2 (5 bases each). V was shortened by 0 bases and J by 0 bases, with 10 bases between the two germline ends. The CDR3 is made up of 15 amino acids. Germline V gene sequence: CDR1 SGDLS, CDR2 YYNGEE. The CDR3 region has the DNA TGTGCCAGCAGCGTAGGGGACGCGAGCTCCTACGAGCAGTACTTC. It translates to CASSVGDASSYEQYF.

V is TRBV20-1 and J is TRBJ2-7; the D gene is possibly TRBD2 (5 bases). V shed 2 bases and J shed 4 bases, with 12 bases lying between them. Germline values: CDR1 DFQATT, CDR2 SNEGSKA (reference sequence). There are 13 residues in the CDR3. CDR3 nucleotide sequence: TGCAGTGCTAGAACGGCGGGTGCTTACGAGCAGTACTTC. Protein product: CSARTAGAYEQYF.

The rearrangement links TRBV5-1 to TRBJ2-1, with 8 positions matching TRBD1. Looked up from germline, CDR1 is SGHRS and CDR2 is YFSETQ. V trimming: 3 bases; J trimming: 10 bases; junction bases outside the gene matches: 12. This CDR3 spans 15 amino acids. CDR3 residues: CASSSHLQGAREQFF. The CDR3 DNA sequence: TGCGCCAGCAGCTCCCACTTGCAGGGGGCACGCGAGCAGTTCTTC.

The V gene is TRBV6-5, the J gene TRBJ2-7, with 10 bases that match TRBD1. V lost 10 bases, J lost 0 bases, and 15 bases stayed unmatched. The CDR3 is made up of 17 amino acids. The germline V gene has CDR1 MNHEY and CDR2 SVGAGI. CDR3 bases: TGTGCCACCAAGAGGACAGGGGGTTTATCGAGCTCCTACGAGCAGTACTTC. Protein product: CATKRTGGLSSSYEQYF.